The 10 T cell receptor beta chains reported below all come from one sample, sequenced in a study of cytomegalovirus exposure and HLA in healthy donors. The PCR used 60 Vbeta and 13 Jbeta primers. Only in-frame clones appear in the TCRdb table, and some are missing; sequencing was by immunoSEQ multiplex PCR. The table includes 75,000 to 95,000 clones, roughly 60% detected once. Sequenced: PBMCs. These receptor sequences come from a woman aged 45-65 years in good health and CMV-seropositive.

The V and J genes are TRBV5-6 and TRBJ2-7, with D maybe TRBD2 (6 bases). V shed 2 bases and J shed 1 base, with 10 bases lying between them. The length of the CDR3 is 14 residues. Germline V gene sequence: CDR1 SGHDT, CDR2 YYEEEE. The CDR3 is CASSFSGVSYEQYF. The CDR3 region has the DNA TGTGCCAGCAGCTTTTCGGGGGTATCCTACGAGCAGTACTTC.

The genes are TRBV28 and TRBJ1-3; possibly TRBD1 for D (6 bases). V dropped 8 bases and J dropped 5 bases, with 10 bases sitting between them. The CDR3 length is 12 residues. Per germline, CDR1 MDHEN and CDR2 SYDVKM. The CDR3 coding sequence is TGTGCCAGCGTAGGGGGAAGAAACACCATATATTTT. It encodes CASVGGRNTIYF. The variable domain in full, completed from reference TRBV28 and TRBJ1-3, reads DVKVTQSSRYLVKRTGEKVFLECVQDMDHENMFWYRQDPGLGLRLIYFSYDVKMKEKGDIPEGYSVSREKKERFSLILESASTNQTSMYLCASVGGRNTIYFGEGSWLTVV.

The rearrangement joins TRBV5-4 to TRBJ1-2; D possibly corresponds to TRBD1 (5 bases). Germline V gene data show CDR1 as SGHNT and CDR2 as YYREEE (reference sequence). Trimming left V 1 base short and J 6 bases short, with 10 bases between. The CDR3 runs to 13 residues. The CDR3 is CASSLPGKDGYTF. CDR3 DNA: TGTGCCAGCAGCTTGCCAGGGAAGGATGGCTACACCTTC.

This sequence joins TRBV4-3 and TRBJ1-1, with D maybe TRBD1 (6 bases). The V and J ends lost 0 bases and 5 bases respectively, with 16 bases between them. CDR1 and CDR2 from the germline V gene are LGHNA and YSLEER. The CDR3 is 16 residues long. The CDR3 DNA follows: TGCGCCAGCAGCCAAGATCCCGCAGGGGAGGGGACTGAAGCTTTCTTT. This gives the protein CASSQDPAGEGTEAFF.

The genes are TRBV18 and TRBJ2-3; 11 bases match TRBD2. The junction had 10 bases not matched to a gene; V was cut back by 4 bases and J by 1 base. The CDR3 length is 18 residues. CDR1 is KGHSH and CDR2 is LQKENI in the germline V gene. CDR3 DNA: TGTGCCAGCTCACTCCTAGCGGGGGGCCTATTAGGCACAGATACGCAGTATTTT. It encodes CASSLLAGGLLGTDTQYF.

This rearrangement joins TRBV7-8 to TRBJ2-3; the D is unclear. V was shortened by 1 base and J by 2 bases, with 13 bases between the two germline ends. CDR1 and CDR2 from the germline V gene are SGHVS and FQNEAQ. This CDR3 is built from 16 residues. CDR3 loop: CASSLGARPLTDTQYF. For the CDR3, the DNA is TGTGCCAGCAGCTTAGGGGCGCGCCCGCTCACAGATACGCAGTATTTT.

CDR3 region: CASIKASSGNTIYF. The CDR3 region has the DNA TGTGCCAGCATCAAAGCGAGCTCTGGAAACACCATATATTTT. V usage is TRBV6-5 and J usage is TRBJ1-3; D is undetermined. This CDR3 has 14 amino acids. V was pared by 7 bases and J by 0 bases, with 10 bases between. Per the germline V gene, CDR1 is MNHEY and CDR2 is SVGAGI.

A single count supports this clone. This chain joins TRBV6-1 and TRBJ2-1, with 7 bases aligning to TRBD2. J gave up 0 bases and V 8 bases, and 4 bases lay outside the gene matches. The CDR3 extends over 14 amino acids. From germline, CDR1 is MNHNS and CDR2 SASEGT. CDR3 DNA: TGTGCCAGCCTTAGCGGGCTCTCCTACAATGAGCAGTTCTTC. This translates into CASLSGLSYNEQFF.

This clone was counted between two and nine times. The chain is built from TRBV6-5 and TRBJ2-7; D perhaps matches TRBD2 (6 bases). Germline V gene data show CDR1 as MNHEY and CDR2 as SVGAGI. This CDR3 comprises 15 residues. V lost 6 bases and J 5 bases, leaving 20 bases between the germline ends. In DNA form, the CDR3 reads TGTGCCAGCAGGGGCGGGACGGCGGGAAGGAACGAGCAGTACTTC. Translation gives CASRGGTAGRNEQYF.

The rearrangement uses TRBV4-1 and TRBJ2-3, with no clear D. The CDR3 totals 12 residues. The V end was cut by 3 bases, the J end by 4 bases, with 5 bases between. Germline assignment: CDR1 MGHRA and CDR2 YSYEKL. The CDR3 DNA reads as TGCGCCAGCAGCCACCTATCAGATACGCAGTATTTT. This translates into CASSHLSDTQYF.